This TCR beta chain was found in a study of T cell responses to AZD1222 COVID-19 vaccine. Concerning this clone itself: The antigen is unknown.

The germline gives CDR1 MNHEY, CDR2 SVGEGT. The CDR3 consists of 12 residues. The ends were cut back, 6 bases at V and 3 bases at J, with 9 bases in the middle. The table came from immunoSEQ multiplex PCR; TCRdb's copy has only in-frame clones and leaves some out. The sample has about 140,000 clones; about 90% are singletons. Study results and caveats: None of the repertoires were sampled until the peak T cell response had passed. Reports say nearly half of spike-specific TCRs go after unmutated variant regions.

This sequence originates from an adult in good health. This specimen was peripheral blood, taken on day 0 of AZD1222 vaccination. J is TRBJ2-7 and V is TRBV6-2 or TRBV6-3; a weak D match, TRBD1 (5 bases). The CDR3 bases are TGTGCCAGCAGCCTCACAGGCTACGAGCAGTACTTC. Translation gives CASSLTGYEQYF.